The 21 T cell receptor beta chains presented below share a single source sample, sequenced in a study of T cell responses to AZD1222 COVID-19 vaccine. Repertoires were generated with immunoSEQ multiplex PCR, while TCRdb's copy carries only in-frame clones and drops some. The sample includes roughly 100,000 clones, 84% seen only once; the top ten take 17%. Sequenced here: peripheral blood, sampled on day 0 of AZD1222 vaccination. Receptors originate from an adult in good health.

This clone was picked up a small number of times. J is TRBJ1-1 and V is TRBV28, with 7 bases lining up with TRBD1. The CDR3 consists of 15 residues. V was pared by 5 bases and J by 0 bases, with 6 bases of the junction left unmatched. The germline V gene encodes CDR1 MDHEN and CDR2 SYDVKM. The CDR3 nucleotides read TGTGCCAGCAGTCTCCCGGGACAGTTGAACACTGAAGCTTTCTTT. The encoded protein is CASSLPGQLNTEAFF.

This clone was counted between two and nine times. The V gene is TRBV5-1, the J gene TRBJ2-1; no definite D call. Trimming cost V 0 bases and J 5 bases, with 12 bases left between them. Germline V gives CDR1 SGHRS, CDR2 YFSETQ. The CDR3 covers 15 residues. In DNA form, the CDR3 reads TGCGCCAGCAGCTTGGATTCATTGGGCAACAATGAGCAGTTCTTC. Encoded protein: CASSLDSLGNNEQFF.

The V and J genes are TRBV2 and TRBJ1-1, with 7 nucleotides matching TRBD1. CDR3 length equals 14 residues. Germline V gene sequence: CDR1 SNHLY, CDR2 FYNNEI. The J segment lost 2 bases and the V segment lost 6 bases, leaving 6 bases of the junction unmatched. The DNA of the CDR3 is TGTGCCAGCAGACCTCAGGGGGTAAACACTGAAGCTTTCTTT. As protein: CASRPQGVNTEAFF.

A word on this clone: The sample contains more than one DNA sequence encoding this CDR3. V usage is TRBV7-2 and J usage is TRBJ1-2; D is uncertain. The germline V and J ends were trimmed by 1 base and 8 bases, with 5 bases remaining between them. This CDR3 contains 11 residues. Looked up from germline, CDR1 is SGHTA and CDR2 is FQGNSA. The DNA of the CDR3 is TGTGCCAGCAGCTTAGTTTACGGCTACACCTTC. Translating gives CASSLVYGYTF.

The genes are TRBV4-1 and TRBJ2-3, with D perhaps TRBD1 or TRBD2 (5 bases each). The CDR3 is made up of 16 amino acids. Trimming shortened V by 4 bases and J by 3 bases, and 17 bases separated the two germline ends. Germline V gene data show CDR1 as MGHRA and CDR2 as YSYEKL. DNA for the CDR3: TGCGCCAGCAGCCTGAGACCGGGGACCACGACAGATACGCAGTATTTT. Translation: CASSLRPGTTTDTQYF.

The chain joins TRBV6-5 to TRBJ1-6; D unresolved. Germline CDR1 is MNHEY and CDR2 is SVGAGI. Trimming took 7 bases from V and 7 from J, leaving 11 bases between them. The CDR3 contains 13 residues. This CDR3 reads CASTREENSPLHF. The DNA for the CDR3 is TGTGCCAGCACCCGGGAGGAGAATTCACCCCTCCACTTT.

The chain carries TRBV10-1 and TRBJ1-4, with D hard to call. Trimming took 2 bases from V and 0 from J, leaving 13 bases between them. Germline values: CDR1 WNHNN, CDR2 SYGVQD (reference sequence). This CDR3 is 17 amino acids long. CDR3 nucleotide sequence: TGCGCCAGCAGTGAGACGGCACCAAATCCAACTAATGAAAAACTGTTTTTT. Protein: CASSETAPNPTNEKLFF.

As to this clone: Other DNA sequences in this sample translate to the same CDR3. As DNA, the CDR3 is TGTGCCAGCAGCGTCCTTGAAGGCTCCTACAATGAGCAGTTCTTC. Amino acid sequence: CASSVLEGSYNEQFF. J is TRBJ2-1 and V is TRBV9; D uncertain. Germline V CDR1 and CDR2: SGDLS, YYNGEE. The CDR3 totals 15 residues. Trimming shortened V by 2 bases and J by 0 bases, and 9 bases separated the two germline ends.

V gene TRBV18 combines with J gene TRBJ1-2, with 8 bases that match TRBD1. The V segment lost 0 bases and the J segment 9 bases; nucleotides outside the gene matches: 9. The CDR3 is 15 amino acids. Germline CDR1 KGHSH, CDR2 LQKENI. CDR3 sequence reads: CASSPPGQARASYTF. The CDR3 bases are TGTGCCAGCTCACCACCGGGACAGGCCCGCGCAAGCTACACCTTC.

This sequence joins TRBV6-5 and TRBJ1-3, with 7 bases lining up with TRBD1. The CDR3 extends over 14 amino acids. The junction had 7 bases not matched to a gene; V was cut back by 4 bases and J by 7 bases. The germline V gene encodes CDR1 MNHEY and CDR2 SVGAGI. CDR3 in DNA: TGTGCCAGCAGTTCCGGACAGGACGAGAACACCATATATTTT. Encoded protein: CASSSGQDENTIYF.

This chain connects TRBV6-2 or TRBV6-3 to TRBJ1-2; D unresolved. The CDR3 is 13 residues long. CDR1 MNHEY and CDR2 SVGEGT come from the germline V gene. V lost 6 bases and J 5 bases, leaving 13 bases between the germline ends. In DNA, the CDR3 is TGTGCCAGCAGCCGGACGGTAGATTATGGCTACACCTTC. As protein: CASSRTVDYGYTF.

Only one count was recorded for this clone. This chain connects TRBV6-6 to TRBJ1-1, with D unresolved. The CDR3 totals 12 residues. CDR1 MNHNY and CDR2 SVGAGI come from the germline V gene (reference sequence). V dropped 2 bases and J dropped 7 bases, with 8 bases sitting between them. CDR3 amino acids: CASSYPTLEAFF. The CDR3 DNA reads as TGTGCCAGCAGTTACCCGACGCTTGAAGCTTTCTTT.

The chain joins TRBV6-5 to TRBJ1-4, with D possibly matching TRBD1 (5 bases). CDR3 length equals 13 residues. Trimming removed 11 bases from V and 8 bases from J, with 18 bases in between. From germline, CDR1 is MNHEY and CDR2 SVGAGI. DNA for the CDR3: TGTGCCTCCCAAGGGCAGGGAGAGGAAAAACTGTTTTTT. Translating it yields CASQGQGEEKLFF.

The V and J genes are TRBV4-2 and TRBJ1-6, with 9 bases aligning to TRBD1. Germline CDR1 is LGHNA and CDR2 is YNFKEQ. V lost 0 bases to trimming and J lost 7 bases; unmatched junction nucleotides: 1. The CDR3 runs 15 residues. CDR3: CASSQEDRGNSPLHF. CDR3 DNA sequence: TGTGCCAGCAGCCAAGAGGACAGGGGAAATTCACCCCTCCACTTT.

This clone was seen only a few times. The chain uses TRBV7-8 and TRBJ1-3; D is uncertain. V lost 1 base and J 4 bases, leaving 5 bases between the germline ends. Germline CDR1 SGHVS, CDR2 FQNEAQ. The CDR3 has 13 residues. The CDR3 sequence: CASSLVSGNTIYF. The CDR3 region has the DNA TGTGCCAGCAGCTTAGTTTCAGGAAACACCATATATTTT.

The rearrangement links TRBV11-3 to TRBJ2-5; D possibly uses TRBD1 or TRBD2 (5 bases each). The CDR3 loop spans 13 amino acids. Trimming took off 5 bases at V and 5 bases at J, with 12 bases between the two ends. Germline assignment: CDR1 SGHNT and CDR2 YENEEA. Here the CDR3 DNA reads TGTGCCAGCAGCCCCGAGGGGCGGGAGACCCAGTACTTC. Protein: CASSPEGRETQYF.

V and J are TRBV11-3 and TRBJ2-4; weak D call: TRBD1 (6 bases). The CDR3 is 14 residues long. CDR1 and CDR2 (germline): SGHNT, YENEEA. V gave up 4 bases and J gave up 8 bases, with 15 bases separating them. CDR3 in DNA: TGTGCCAGCAGCTCCCTGGGCAGGGGTGACATTCAGTACTTC. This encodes CASSSLGRGDIQYF. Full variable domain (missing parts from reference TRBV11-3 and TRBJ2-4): EAGVVQSPRYKIIEKKQPVAFWCNPISGHNTLYWYLQNLGQGPELLIRYENEEAVDDSQLPKDRFSAERLKGVDSTLKIQPAELGDSAVYLCASSSLGRGDIQYFGAGTRLSVL.

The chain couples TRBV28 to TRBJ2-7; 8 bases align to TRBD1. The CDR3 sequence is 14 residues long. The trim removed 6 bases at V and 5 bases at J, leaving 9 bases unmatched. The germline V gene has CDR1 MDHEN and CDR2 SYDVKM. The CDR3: CASREGQAENEQYF. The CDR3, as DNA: TGTGCCAGCAGAGAGGGACAGGCTGAAAACGAGCAGTACTTC.

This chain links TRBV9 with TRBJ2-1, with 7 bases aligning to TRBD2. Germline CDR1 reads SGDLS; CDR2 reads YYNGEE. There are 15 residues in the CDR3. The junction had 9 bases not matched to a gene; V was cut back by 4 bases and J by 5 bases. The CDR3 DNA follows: TGTGCCAGCAGCTATGCCGGGACTATAAACAATGAGCAGTTCTTC. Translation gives CASSYAGTINNEQFF.

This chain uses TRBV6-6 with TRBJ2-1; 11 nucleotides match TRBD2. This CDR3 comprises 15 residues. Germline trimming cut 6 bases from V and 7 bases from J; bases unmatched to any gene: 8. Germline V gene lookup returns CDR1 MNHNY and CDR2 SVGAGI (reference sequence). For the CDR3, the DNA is TGTGCCAGCAGACTAGCGGGGGAGTCTCGGAATGAGCAGTTCTTC. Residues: CASRLAGESRNEQFF.

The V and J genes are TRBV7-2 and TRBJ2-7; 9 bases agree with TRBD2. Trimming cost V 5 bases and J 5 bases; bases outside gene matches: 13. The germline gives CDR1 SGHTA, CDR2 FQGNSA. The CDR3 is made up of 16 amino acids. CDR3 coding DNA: TGTGCCAGCAGCCCCGGGGGGCTAGCGGGAAGAGACGAGCAGTACTTC. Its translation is CASSPGGLAGRDEQYF.